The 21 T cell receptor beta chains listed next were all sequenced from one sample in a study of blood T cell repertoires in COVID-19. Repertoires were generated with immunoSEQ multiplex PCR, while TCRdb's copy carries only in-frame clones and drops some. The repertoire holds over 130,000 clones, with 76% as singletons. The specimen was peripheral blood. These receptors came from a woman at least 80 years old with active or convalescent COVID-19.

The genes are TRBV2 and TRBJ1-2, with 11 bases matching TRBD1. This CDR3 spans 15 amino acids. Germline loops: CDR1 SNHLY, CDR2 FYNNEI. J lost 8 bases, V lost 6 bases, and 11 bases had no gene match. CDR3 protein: CASRAIGQGAKGYTF. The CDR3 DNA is TGTGCCAGCAGAGCAATTGGACAGGGGGCGAAGGGCTACACCTTC.

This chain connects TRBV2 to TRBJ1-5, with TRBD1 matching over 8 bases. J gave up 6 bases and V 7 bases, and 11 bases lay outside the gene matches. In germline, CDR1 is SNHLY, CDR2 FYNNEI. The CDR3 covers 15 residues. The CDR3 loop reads CASTATGASGQPQHF. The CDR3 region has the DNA TGTGCCAGCACCGCGACAGGGGCCTCGGGTCAGCCCCAGCATTTT.

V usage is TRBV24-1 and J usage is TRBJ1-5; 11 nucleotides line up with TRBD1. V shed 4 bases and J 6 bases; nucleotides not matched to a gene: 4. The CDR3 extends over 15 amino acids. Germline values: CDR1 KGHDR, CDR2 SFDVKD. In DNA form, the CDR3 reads TGTGCCACCAGTGAACCCGGGACAGGGGGTCAGCCCCAGCATTTT. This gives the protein CATSEPGTGGQPQHF.

The CDR3 sequence is CAWSVLGDSPLHF. The CDR3 DNA reads as TGTGCCTGGAGTGTACTCGGGGATTCACCCCTCCACTTT. The genes are TRBV30 and TRBJ1-6; D remains unclear. V lost 0 bases and J lost 8, with 8 bases in between. The germline V gene has CDR1 GTSNPN and CDR2 SVGIG (reference sequence). The CDR3 spans 13 residues.

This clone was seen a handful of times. CDR3: CASRDKDRLNQPQHF. Written as DNA, the CDR3 is TGTGCCAGCAGGGACAAGGACAGATTAAATCAGCCCCAGCATTTT. V gene TRBV28 combines with J gene TRBJ1-5, with D perhaps matching TRBD1 (6 bases). V lost 6 bases and J 4 bases, leaving 16 bases between the germline ends. Per the germline V gene, CDR1 is MDHEN and CDR2 is SYDVKM. This CDR3 contains 15 residues.

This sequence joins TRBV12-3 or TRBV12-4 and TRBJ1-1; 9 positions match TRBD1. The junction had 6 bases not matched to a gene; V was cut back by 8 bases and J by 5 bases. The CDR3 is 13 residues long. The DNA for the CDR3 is TGTGCCAGCTCGACCGGGACAGGGACTGAAGCTTTCTTT. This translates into CASSTGTGTEAFF.

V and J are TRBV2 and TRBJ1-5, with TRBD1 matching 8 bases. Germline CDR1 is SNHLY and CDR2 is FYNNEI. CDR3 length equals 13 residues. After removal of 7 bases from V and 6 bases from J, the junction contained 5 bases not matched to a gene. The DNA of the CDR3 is TGTGCCAGCACAGGGGGCATGGGTCAGCCCCAGCATTTT. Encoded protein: CASTGGMGQPQHF.

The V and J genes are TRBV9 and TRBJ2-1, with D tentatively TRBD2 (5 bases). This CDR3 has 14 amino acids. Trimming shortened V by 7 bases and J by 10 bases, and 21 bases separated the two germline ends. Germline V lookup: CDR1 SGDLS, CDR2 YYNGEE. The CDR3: CASGGRGERREQFF. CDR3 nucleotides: TGTGCCAGCGGTGGACGGGGTGAGCGGCGGGAGCAGTTCTTC.

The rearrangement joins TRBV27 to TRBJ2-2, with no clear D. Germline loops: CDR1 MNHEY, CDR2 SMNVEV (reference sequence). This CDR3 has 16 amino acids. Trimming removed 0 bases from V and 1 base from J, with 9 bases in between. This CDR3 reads CASSLSVSLNTGELFF. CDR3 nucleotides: TGTGCCAGCAGTTTATCAGTCAGTTTGAACACCGGGGAGCTGTTTTTT.

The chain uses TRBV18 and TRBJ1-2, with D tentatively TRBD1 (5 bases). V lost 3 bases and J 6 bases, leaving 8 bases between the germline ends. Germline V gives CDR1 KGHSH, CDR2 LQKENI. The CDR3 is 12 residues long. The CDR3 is CASSPVGHGYTF. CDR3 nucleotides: TGTGCCAGCTCACCGGTGGGGCATGGCTACACCTTC.

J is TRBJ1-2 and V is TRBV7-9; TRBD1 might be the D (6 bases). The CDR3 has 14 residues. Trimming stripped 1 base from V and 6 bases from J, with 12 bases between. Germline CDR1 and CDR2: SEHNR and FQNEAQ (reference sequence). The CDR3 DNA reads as TGTGCCAGCAGCTTAGTCGCAGGGGAGAATGGCTACACCTTC. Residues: CASSLVAGENGYTF.

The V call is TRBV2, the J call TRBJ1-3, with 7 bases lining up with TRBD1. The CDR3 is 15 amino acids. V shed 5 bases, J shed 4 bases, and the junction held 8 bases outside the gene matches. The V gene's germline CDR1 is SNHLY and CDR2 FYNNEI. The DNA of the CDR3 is TGTGCCAGCAGTTTCCGACAGGGAAGAGGAAACACCATATATTTT. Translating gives CASSFRQGRGNTIYF.

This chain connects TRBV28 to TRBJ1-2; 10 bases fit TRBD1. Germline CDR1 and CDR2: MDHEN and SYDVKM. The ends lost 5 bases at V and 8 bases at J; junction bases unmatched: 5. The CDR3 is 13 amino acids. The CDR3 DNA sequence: TGTGCCAGCAGTAACGGACAGGGGGGCGGCTACACCTTC. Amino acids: CASSNGQGGGYTF.

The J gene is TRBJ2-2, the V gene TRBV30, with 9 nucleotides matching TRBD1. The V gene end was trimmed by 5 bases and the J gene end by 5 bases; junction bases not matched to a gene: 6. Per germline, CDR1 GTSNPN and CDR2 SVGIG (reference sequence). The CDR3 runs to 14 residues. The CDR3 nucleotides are TGTGCCTGGGGGGGACAGGGTGAAACCGGGGAGCTGTTTTTT. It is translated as CAWGGQGETGELFF.

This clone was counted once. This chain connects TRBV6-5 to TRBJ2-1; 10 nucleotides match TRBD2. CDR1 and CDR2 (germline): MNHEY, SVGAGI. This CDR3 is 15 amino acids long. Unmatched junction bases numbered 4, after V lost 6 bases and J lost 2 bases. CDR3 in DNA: TGTGCCAGCAGAAGAGCGGGGGGGCCCTACAATGAGCAGTTCTTC. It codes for CASRRAGGPYNEQFF.

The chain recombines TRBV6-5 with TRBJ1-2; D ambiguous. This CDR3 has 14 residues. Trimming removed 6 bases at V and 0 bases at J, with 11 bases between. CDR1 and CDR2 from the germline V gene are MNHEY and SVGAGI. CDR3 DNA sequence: TGTGCCAGCAGAGGCAGGATAGCTAACTATGGCTACACCTTC. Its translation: CASRGRIANYGYTF.

Here the CDR3 reads CASSPGQGLYSNQPQHF. In DNA, the CDR3 is TGTGCCAGTAGTCCGGGACAGGGACTCTATAGCAATCAGCCCCAGCATTTT. V usage is TRBV19 and J usage is TRBJ1-5, with 9 bases identical to TRBD1. After removal of 5 bases from V and 0 bases from J, the junction contained 8 bases not matched to a gene. CDR1 and CDR2 (germline): LNHDA, SQIVND (reference sequence). The CDR3 extends over 17 amino acids. Full variable domain (outside the CDR3, taken from reference TRBV19 and TRBJ1-5): DGGITQSPKYLFRKEGQNVTLSCEQNLNHDAMYWYRQDPGQGLRLIYYSQIVNDFQKGDIAEGYSVSREKKESFPLTVTSAQKNPTAFYLCASSPGQGLYSNQPQHFGDGTRLSIL.

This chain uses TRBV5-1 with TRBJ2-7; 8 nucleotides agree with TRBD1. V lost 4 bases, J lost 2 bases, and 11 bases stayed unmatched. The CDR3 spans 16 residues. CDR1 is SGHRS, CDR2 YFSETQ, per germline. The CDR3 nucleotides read TGCGCCAGCAGCCCCGGACAGGGTCGTATTCCCTACGAGCAGTACTTC. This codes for CASSPGQGRIPYEQYF.

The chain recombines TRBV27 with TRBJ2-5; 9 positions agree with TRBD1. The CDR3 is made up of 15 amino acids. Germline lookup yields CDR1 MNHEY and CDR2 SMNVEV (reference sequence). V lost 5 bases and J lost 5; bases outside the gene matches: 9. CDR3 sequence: CASSRGQGGWETQYF. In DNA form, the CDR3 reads TGTGCCAGCAGTCGGGGACAGGGTGGTTGGGAGACCCAGTACTTC.

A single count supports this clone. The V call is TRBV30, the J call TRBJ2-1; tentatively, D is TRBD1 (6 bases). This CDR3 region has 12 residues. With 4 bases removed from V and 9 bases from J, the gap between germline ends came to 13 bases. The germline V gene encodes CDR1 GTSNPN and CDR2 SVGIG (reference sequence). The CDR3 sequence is CAWTPWTAEQFF. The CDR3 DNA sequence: TGTGCCTGGACCCCCTGGACAGCTGAGCAGTTCTTC. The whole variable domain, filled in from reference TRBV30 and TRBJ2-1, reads SQTIHQWPATLVQPVGSPLSLECTVEGTSNPNLYWYRQAAGRGLQLLFYSVGIGQISSEVPQNLSASRPQDRQFILSSKKLLLSDSGFYLCAWTPWTAEQFFGPGTRLTVL.

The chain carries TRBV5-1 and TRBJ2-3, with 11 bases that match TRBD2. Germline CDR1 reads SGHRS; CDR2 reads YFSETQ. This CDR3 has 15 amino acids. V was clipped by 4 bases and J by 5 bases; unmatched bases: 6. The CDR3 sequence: CASSRLAGKVDTQYF. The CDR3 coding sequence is TGCGCCAGCAGCCGACTAGCGGGGAAGGTAGATACGCAGTATTTT.